The clone carrying this T cell receptor (beta chain) showed up just a few times. The record originates from a study of T cells in Graves' hyperthyroidism and ophthalmopathy. TCR beta CDR3 regions were amplified from RNA. The HTBI primer set was used in a first-round RT-PCR of the TCR CDR3. From the multiplex PCR reads, TCRdb called clonotypes with MiXCR, one entry per CDR3 protein. The sample has approximately 200,000 distinct CDR3 sequences, approximately 16% seen once. The CDR3 has 14 amino acids. Germline loops: CDR1 SGHNT, CDR2 YYREEE (reference sequence). V lost 3 bases to trimming and J lost 6 bases, with 15 bases between them.

The sample comprised blood. The receptor comes from a man in his forties with Graves' hyperthyroidism. The V gene is TRBV5-4, the J gene TRBJ2-5; D is undetermined. CDR3 loop: CASSSAGPEKTQYF. In DNA form, the CDR3 reads TGTGCCAGCAGCTCCGCCGGGCCAGAAAAGACCCAGTACTTC.